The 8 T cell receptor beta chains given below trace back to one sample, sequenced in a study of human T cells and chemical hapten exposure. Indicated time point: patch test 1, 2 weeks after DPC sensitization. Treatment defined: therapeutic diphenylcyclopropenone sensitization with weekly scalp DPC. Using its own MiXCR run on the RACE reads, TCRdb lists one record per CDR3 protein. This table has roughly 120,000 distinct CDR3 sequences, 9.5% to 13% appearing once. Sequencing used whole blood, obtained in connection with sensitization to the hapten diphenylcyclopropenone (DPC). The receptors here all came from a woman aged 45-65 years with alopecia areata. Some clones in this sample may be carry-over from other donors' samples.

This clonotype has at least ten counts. In DNA, the CDR3 is TGTGCCAGCAGCCAGCTAGCGGGCGAGCAGTACTTC. The encoded protein is CASSQLAGEQYF. The genes are TRBV3-1 and TRBJ2-7; 8 bases line up with TRBD2. Losses at the gene ends were 3 bases for V and 6 bases for J; bases not matched to a gene: 1. Germline V lookup: CDR1 LGHDT, CDR2 YNNKEL (reference sequence). This CDR3 has 12 residues.

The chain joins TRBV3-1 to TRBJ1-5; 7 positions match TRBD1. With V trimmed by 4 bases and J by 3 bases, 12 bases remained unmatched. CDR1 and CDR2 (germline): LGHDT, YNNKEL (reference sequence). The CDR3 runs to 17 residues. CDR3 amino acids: CASSRDRTSGYNQPQHF. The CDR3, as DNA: TGTGCCAGCAGCCGGGACAGAACCAGCGGGTACAATCAGCCCCAGCATTTT.

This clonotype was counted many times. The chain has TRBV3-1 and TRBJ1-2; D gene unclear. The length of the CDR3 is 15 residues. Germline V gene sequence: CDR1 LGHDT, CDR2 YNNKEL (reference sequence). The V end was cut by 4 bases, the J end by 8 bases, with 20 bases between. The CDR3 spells CASSPPGPRSGGYTF. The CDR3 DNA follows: TGTGCCAGCAGCCCGCCCGGGCCTAGAAGTGGAGGCTACACCTTC.

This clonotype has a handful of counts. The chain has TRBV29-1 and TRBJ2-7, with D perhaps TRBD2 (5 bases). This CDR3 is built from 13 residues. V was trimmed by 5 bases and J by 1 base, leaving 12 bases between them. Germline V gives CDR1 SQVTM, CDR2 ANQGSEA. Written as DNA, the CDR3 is TGCAGCGTTAGGACTTCTAGGTCCTACGAGCAGTACTTC. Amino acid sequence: CSVRTSRSYEQYF.

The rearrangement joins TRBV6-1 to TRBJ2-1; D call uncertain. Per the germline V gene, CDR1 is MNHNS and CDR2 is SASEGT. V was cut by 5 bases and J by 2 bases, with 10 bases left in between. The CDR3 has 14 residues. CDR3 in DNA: TGTGCCAGCAGTCCACGGACCACCTACAATGAGCAGTTCTTC. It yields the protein CASSPRTTYNEQFF.

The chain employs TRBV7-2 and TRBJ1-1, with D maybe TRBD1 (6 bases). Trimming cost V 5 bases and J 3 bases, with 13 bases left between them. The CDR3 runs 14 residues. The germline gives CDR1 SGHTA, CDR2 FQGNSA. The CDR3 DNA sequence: TGTGCCAGCAGCCCCCGGGGGGCTGACACTGAAGCTTTCTTT. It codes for CASSPRGADTEAFF.

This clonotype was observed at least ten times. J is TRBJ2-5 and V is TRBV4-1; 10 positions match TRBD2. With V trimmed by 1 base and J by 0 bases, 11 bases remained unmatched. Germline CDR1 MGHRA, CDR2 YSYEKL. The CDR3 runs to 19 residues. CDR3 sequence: CASSQVLGAGGPNQETQYF. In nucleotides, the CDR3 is TGCGCCAGCAGCCAAGTATTAGGAGCGGGGGGGCCCAACCAAGAGACCCAGTACTTC.

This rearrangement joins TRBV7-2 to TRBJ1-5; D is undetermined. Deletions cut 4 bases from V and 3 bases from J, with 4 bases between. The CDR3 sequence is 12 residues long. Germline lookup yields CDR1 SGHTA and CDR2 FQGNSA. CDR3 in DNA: TGTGCCAGCAGCTCCCACAATCAGCCCCAGCATTTT. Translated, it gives CASSSHNQPQHF.